A single T cell receptor beta chain is shown here with its context. The antigen remains unidentified. Donors consisted of healthy bone marrow donors. The sample comes from a study of cytomegalovirus exposure and HLA in healthy donors. On the study more broadly: One earlier analysis, a look at some 180 million T cells, found approximately 120 million unique TCR beta sequences. Study-level points and caveats: More than 150 TCR beta chains were listed as cytomegalovirus-associated.

The PCR employed 60 Vbeta primers together with 13 Jbeta primers. TCRdb's table, derived via immunoSEQ multiplex PCR, lists solely in-frame clones and lacks some. The sample table sets out around 100,000 clones. This sequence originates from a man aged 35-49 years in good health and CMV-seropositive. Sequenced input: PBMCs.

CDR3 sequence: CASSWGGQGADTQYF. The DNA for the CDR3 is TGTGCCAGCAGTTGGGGAGGACAGGGAGCAGATACGCAGTATTTT. The chain combines TRBV28 with TRBJ2-3; 8 bases are a match to TRBD1. This CDR3 has 15 amino acids. V gave up 4 bases and J gave up 4 bases; unmatched junction bases: 7. The germline CDR1 and CDR2 sequences are MDHEN and SYDVKM.